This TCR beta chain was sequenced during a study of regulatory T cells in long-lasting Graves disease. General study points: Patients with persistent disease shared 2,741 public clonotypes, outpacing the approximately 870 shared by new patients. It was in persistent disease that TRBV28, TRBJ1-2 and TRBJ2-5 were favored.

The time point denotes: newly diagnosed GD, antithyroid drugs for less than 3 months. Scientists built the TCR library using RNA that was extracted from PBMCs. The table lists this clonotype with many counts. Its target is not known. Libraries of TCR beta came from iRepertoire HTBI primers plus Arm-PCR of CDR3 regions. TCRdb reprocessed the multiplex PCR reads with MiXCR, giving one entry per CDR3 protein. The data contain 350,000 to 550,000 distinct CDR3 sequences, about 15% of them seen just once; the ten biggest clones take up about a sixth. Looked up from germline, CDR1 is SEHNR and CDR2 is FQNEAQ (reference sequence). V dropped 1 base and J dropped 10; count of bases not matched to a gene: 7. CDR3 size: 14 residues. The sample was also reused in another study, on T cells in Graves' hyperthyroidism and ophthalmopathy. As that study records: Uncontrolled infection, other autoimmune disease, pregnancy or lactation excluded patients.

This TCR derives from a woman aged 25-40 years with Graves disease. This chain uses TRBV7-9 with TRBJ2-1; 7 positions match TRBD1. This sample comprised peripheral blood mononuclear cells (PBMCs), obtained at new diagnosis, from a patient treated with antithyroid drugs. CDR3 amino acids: CASSLGQGLGEQFF. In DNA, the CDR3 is TGTGCCAGCAGCTTAGGACAGGGCCTCGGGGAGCAGTTCTTC.